This TCR beta chain was sequenced during a study of shared clonotypes between healthy human individuals. In the authors' methods: Filtering differed because ImmunoSEQ produced junction-only sequences that carried no quality scores. Only in-frame clones appear in the TCRdb table, and some are missing; sequencing was by immunoSEQ multiplex PCR. The V and J calls and clone size are taken from that table; D and trimming were inferred from the DNA. This table holds about 2 million clones, about 95% found once. CDR1 and CDR2 from the germline V gene are SGHNT and YENEEA. The CDR3 has 13 amino acids. V was trimmed by 3 bases and J by 6 bases, leaving 9 bases between them. CD8 cells classed as naive were CD45RO-negative and positively selected for CCR7, excluding terminally differentiated effector memory CD45RA+ cells.

The source is a man younger than 35 in good health. The J gene is TRBJ2-1, the V gene TRBV11-3; D gene ambiguous. Sequenced material: naive CD8+ T cells sorted from blood. CDR3 loop: CASSFGVGNEQFF. The CDR3 coding sequence is TGTGCCAGCAGCTTTGGAGTAGGCAATGAGCAGTTCTTC.